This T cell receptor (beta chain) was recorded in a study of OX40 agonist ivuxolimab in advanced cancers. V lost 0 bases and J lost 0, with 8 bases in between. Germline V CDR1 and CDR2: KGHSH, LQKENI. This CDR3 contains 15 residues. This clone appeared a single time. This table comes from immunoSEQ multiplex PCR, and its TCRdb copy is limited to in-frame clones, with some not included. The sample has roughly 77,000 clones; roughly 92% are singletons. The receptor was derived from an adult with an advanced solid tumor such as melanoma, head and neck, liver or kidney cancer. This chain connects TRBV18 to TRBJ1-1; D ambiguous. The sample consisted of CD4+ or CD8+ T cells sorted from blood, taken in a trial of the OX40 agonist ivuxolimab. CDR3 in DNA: TGTGCCAGCTCACCACCTAAGGGAATGAACACTGAAGCTTTCTTT. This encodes CASSPPKGMNTEAFF.